In this sample, the clone carrying this T cell receptor beta chain turned up many times. Amplification of the TCR beta CDR3 regions used RNA transcripts (as template). HTBI-primed RT-PCR formed the first round, and a multiplex PCR formed the second. Using its own MiXCR run on the multiplex PCR reads, TCRdb lists one record per CDR3 protein. The repertoire has 740,000 or so distinct CDR3 sequences, 40% of them found once; the top ten carry approximately 43%. CDR3 size: 15 residues. The junction had 9 bases not matched to a gene; V was cut back by 5 bases and J by 7 bases. The germline CDR1 and CDR2 sequences are DFQATT and SNEGSKA (reference sequence). This entry belongs to a study of Graves' ophthalmopathy and Graves' hyperthyroidism.

This chain joins TRBV20-1 and TRBJ1-6, with 9 bases lining up with TRBD1. This TCR came from an adult man with Graves' ophthalmopathy. The specimen sequenced was peripheral blood. The DNA for the CDR3 is TGCAGTGCTGAAGCCGGGACAGGGTGGAATTCACCCCTCCACTTT. As protein: CSAEAGTGWNSPLHF.